Following are 5 T cell receptor beta chains from one sample sequenced in a study of CD8+ T cells in alopecia areata. cDNA serving as the sequencing template came from extracted, reverse transcribed RNA. Assay: immunoSEQ multiplex PCR; the TCRdb copy retains only in-frame clones and omits some. The repertoire holds around 82,000 clones, with roughly 47% as singletons. The sample comprised NKG2D-high CD8+ T cells sorted from blood. The receptors originated from a human donor with alopecia areata.

This clone occurred a few times. The chain uses TRBV29-1 and TRBJ1-2, with D possibly matching TRBD1 (6 bases). CDR3 size: 18 residues. Germline-derived CDR1 and CDR2 are SQVTM and ANQGSEA. V was shortened by 0 bases and J by 2 bases, with 22 bases between the two germline ends. As DNA, the CDR3 is TGCAGCGTTGAAGACGACCAACCTCCAGGGGCAACCAACTATGGCTACACCTTC. It is translated as CSVEDDQPPGATNYGYTF.

The chain carries TRBV29-1 and TRBJ2-1; weak D call: TRBD2 (5 bases). The CDR3 has 12 residues. Trimming cost V 6 bases and J 2 bases, with 8 bases left between them. Germline CDR1 SQVTM, CDR2 ANQGSEA. DNA of the CDR3: TGCAGCGTCGTCGGGGCCTACAATGAGCAGTTCTTC. It translates to CSVVGAYNEQFF.

The chain carries TRBV28 and TRBJ2-5; TRBD2 matches at 7 bases. Trimming removed 10 bases from V and 4 bases from J; junction bases left unmatched: 12. CDR1 and CDR2 (germline): MDHEN, SYDVKM. The CDR3 spans 14 residues. CDR3 bases: TGTGCCACCCGGGGGGTACAAGCAGGAGAGACCCAGTACTTC. Residues: CATRGVQAGETQYF.

This sequence joins TRBV27 and TRBJ2-7; 9 positions agree with TRBD1. V shed 5 bases and J 3 bases; nucleotides not matched to a gene: 8. Per germline, CDR1 MNHEY and CDR2 SMNVEV (reference sequence). This CDR3 is 15 amino acids long. The CDR3 DNA is TGTGCCAGCAGTCTTACAGGGGGCTCCGGCTACGAGCAGTACTTC. Protein sequence: CASSLTGGSGYEQYF.

This clone was seen a handful of times. The rearrangement joins TRBV6-5 to TRBJ1-1; possibly TRBD1 for D (6 bases). The CDR3 is 14 residues long. CDR1 MNHEY and CDR2 SVGAGI come from the germline V gene. The V end lost 6 bases, the J end lost 0 bases, and 11 bases lay between the germline ends. The CDR3 nucleotides read TGTGCCAGCAGCTCACAGGGTATGAACACTGAAGCTTTCTTT. This translates into CASSSQGMNTEAFF.